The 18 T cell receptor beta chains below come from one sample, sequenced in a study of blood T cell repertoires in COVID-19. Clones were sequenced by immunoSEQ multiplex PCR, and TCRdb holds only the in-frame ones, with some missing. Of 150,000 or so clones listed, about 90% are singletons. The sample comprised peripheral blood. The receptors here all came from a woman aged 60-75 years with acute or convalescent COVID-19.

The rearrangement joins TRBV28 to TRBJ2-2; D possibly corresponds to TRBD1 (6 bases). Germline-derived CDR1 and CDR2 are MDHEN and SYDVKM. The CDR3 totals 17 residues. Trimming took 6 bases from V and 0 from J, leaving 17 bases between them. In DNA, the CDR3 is TGTGCCAGCAGCCCACCACAGGGATCGTCGAACACCGGGGAGCTGTTTTTT. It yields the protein CASSPPQGSSNTGELFF.

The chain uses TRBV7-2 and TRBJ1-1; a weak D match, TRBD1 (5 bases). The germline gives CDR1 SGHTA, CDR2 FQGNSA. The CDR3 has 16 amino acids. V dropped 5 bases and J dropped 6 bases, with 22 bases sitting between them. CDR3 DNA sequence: TGTGCCAGCAGCCCGCCTGGGGGGAGGGTAACGGCTGAAGCTTTCTTT. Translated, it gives CASSPPGGRVTAEAFF.

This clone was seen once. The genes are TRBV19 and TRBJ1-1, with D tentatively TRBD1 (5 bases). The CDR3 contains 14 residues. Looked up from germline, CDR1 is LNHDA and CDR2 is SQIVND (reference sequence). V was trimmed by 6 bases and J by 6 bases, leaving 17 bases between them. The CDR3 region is CASRAQGVRAEAFF. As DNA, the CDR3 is TGTGCCAGTAGGGCGCAGGGCGTTCGGGCTGAAGCTTTCTTT. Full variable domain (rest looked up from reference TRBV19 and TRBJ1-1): DGGITQSPKYLFRKEGQNVTLSCEQNLNHDAMYWYRQDPGQGLRLIYYSQIVNDFQKGDIAEGYSVSREKKESFPLTVTSAQKNPTAFYLCASRAQGVRAEAFFGQGTRLTVV.

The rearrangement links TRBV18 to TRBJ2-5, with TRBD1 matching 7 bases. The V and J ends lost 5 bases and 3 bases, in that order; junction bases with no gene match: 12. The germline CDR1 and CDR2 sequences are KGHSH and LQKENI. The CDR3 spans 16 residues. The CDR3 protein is CASSMQQGSGEETQYF. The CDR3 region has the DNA TGTGCCAGCTCAATGCAACAGGGGTCTGGTGAAGAGACCCAGTACTTC.

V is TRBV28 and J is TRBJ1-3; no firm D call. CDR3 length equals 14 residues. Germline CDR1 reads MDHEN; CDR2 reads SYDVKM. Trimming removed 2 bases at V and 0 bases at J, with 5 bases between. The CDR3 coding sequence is TGTGCCAGCAGTTTAAAGCTCTCTGGAAACACCATATATTTT. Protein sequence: CASSLKLSGNTIYF.

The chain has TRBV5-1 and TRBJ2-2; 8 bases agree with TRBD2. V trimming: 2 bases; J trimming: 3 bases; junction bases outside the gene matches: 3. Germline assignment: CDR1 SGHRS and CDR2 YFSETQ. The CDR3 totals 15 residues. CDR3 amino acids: CASSLTSGYTGELFF. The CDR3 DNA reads TGCGCCAGCAGCTTAACTAGCGGATACACCGGGGAGCTGTTTTTT.

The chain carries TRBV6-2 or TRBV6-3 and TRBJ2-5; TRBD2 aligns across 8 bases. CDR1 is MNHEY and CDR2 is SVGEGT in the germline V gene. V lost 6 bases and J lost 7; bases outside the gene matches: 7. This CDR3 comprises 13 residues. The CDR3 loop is CASSSTSEGTQYF. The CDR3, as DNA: TGTGCCAGCAGCTCGACTAGCGAAGGGACCCAGTACTTC.

The CDR3 region has the DNA TGCGCCAGCAGCTTGGGGTGGGTAGCGGGGGCCGGAGATACGCAGTATTTT. Residues: CASSLGWVAGAGDTQYF. The chain is built from TRBV5-1 and TRBJ2-3; 9 positions match TRBD2. V lost 0 bases, J lost 5 bases, and 10 bases stayed unmatched. CDR3 length equals 17 residues. Germline-derived CDR1 and CDR2 are SGHRS and YFSETQ. Variable domain in full (rest from reference TRBV5-1 and TRBJ2-3): KAGVTQTPRYLIKTRGQQVTLSCSPISGHRSVSWYQQTPGQGLQFLFEYFSETQRNKGNFPGRFSGRQFSNSRSEMNVSTLELGDSALYLCASSLGWVAGAGDTQYFGPGTRLTVL.

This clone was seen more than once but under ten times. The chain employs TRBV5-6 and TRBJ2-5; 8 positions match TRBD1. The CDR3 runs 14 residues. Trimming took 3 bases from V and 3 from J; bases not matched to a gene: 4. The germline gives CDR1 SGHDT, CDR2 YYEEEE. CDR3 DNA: TGTGCCAGCAGCTGGACAGGGCCGGAAGAGACCCAGTACTTC. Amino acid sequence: CASSWTGPEETQYF.

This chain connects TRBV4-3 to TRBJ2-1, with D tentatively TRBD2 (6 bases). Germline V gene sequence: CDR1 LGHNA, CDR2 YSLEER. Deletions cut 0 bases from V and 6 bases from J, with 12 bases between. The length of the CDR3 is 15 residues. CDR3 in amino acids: CASSQDHLASNEQFF. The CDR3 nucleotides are TGCGCCAGCAGCCAAGATCATCTAGCGAGCAATGAGCAGTTCTTC.

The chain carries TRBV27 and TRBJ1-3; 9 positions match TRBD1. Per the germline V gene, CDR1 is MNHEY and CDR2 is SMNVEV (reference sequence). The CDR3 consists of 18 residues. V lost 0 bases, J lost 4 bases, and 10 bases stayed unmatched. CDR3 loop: CASSLSGEQGAAGNTIYF. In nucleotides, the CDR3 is TGTGCCAGCAGTTTATCCGGGGAACAGGGGGCTGCGGGAAACACCATATATTTT.

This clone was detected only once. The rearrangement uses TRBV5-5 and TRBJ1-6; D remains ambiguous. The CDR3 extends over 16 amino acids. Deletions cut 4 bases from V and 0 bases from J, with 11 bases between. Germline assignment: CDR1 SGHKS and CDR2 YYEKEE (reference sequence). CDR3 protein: CASSPLGDSYNSPLHF. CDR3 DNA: TGTGCCAGCAGCCCATTGGGAGACTCCTATAATTCACCCCTCCACTTT.

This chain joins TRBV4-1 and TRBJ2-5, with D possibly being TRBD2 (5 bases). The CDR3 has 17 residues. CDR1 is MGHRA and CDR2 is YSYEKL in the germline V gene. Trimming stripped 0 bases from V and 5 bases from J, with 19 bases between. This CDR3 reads CASSQDSGNSWVETQYF. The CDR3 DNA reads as TGCGCCAGCAGCCAAGATTCGGGGAATAGTTGGGTGGAGACCCAGTACTTC.

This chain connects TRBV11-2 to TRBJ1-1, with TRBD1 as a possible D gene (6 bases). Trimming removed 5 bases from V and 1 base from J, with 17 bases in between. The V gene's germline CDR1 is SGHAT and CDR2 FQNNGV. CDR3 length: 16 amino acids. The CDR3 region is CASSTSLGGANTEAFF. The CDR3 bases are TGTGCCAGCAGCACATCTCTTGGGGGCGCGAACACTGAAGCTTTCTTT.

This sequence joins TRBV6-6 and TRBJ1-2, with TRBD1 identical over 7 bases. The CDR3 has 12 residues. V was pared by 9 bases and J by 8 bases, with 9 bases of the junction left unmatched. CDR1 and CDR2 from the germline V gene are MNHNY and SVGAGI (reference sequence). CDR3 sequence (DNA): TGTGCCAGTAAGGGGGCAAACGAAGGCTACACCTTC. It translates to CASKGANEGYTF.

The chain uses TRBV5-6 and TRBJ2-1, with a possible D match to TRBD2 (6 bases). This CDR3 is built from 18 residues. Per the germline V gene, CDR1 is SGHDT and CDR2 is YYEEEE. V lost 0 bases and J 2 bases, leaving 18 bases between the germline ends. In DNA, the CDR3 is TGTGCCAGCAGCTTGGAATTCGCCCGGGGGAACCCCTACAATGAGCAGTTCTTC. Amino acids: CASSLEFARGNPYNEQFF.

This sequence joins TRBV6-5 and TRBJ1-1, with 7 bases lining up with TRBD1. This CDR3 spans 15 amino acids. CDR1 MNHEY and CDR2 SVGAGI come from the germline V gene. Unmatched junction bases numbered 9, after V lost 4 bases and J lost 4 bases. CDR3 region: CASSSQGGGFTEAFF. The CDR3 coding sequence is TGTGCCAGCAGTTCCCAGGGGGGAGGCTTCACTGAAGCTTTCTTT.

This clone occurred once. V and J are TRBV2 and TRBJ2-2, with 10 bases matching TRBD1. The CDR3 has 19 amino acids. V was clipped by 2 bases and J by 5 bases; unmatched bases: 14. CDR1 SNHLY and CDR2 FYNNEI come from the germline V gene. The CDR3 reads CASSEWDRGGYWSTGELFF. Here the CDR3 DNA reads TGTGCCAGCAGTGAATGGGACAGGGGAGGGTATTGGTCGACCGGGGAGCTGTTTTTT. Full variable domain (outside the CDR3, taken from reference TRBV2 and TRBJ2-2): EPEVTQTPSHQVTQMGQEVILRCVPISNHLYFYWYRQILGQKVEFLVSFYNNEISEKSEIFDDQFSVERPDGSNFTLKIRSTKLEDSAMYFCASSEWDRGGYWSTGELFFGEGSRLTVL.